The 21 T cell receptor beta chains given below trace back to one sample, sequenced in a study of T cells after yellow fever vaccination. MiXCR, applied by TCRdb to the 5' RACE reads, yields one record per CDR3 protein. The sample contains approximately 160,000 distinct CDR3 sequences, 7% to 10% of which appear only once. The sequencing here drew on CD8+ T cells sorted from PBMCs, taken 45 days after the yellow fever booster vaccination. The receptors were gathered from a man between 18 and 29 years old who received the YFV17D yellow fever vaccine.

On this clonotype: Possible read error: a much larger clone is one base away. Lacking the conserved final phenylalanine or tryptophan, this CDR3 likely reflects a read error. This chain joins TRBV29-1 and TRBJ2-1; D is ambiguous. The germline V gene encodes CDR1 SQVTM and CDR2 ANQGSEA. The CDR3 covers 12 residues. In DNA form, the CDR3 reads TGCAGTGCCGAGTTCCGGGACAATGAGCAGTTCTCC. Its protein is CSAEFRDNEQFS.

This rearrangement joins TRBV7-9 to TRBJ2-7, with D possibly called TRBD1 or TRBD2 (5 bases each). The CDR3 contains 13 residues. Germline V gene sequence: CDR1 SEHNR, CDR2 FQNEAQ (reference sequence). Trimming pared 5 bases from V and 2 bases from J, leaving 10 bases between. CDR3 in amino acids: CASSRDGTYEQYF. The DNA for the CDR3 is TGTGCCAGCAGCCGGGACGGAACCTACGAGCAGTACTTC. Filled out from reference TRBV7-9 and TRBJ2-7, the complete variable domain reads DTGVSQNPRHKITKRGQNVTFRCDPISEHNRLYWYRQTLGQGPEFLTYFQNEAQLEKSRLLSDRFSAERPKGSFSTLEIQRTEQGDSAMYLCASSRDGTYEQYFGPGTRLTVT.

This clonotype was recorded a few times. The chain recombines TRBV5-4 with TRBJ1-2; D unclear. V was clipped by 0 bases and J by 6 bases, with 12 bases between them. CDR3 length: 14 amino acids. CDR1 is SGHNT and CDR2 is YYREEE in the germline V gene (reference sequence). The CDR3 DNA reads TGTGCCAGCAGCTTGGAGTCCCCGGGGAATGGCTACACCTTC. Amino acid sequence: CASSLESPGNGYTF.

The J gene is TRBJ1-2, the V gene TRBV6-6, with 9 bases that match TRBD1. Germline V lookup: CDR1 MNHNY, CDR2 SVGAGI (reference sequence). V trimming: 5 bases; J trimming: 4 bases; junction bases outside the gene matches: 5. The length of the CDR3 is 14 residues. The chain's CDR3 is CASSEQGASYGYTF. In DNA form, the CDR3 reads TGTGCCAGCAGTGAACAGGGGGCTAGCTATGGCTACACCTTC.

This clonotype was counted only a few times. CDR3 residues: CASSYRSGSFYNEQFF. CDR3 in DNA: TGTGCCAGCAGCTACCGTAGCGGTTCTTTCTACAATGAGCAGTTCTTC. This chain joins TRBV12-3 or TRBV12-4 and TRBJ2-1; D may be TRBD2 (6 bases). Between the trimmed V and J ends, which lost 6 bases and 3 bases, there was a span of 18 bases. This CDR3 is 16 amino acids long.

A few counts support this clonotype. CDR3 region: CASSESRARKTEAFF. DNA of the CDR3: TGTGCCAGCAGCGAGAGCCGGGCCCGCAAAACTGAAGCTTTCTTT. This chain links TRBV7-9 with TRBJ1-1; no definite D call. Germline CDR1 is SEHNR and CDR2 is FQNEAQ (reference sequence). This CDR3 comprises 15 residues. Trimming removed 5 bases at V and 5 bases at J, with 18 bases between.

V is TRBV19 and J is TRBJ2-7; a possible D gene is TRBD2 (6 bases). Trimming cost V 4 bases and J 3 bases, with 16 bases left between them. The CDR3 spans 15 residues. Germline CDR1 and CDR2: LNHDA and SQIVND (reference sequence). CDR3 bases: TGTGCCAGTAGTACCGTCCCTTCCGGGGGCTACGAGCAGTACTTC. Its protein is CASSTVPSGGYEQYF.

The rearrangement uses TRBV4-1 and TRBJ2-5, with D perhaps matching TRBD1 or TRBD2 (5 bases each). Per the germline V gene, CDR1 is MGHRA and CDR2 is YSYEKL. Trimming took 4 bases from V and 5 from J, leaving 17 bases between them. The length of the CDR3 is 15 residues. CDR3 loop: CASSPRRGAGETQYF. The CDR3 DNA reads as TGCGCCAGCAGCCCCCGTCGAGGGGCAGGGGAGACCCAGTACTTC.

This clonotype was recorded a few times. The chain uses TRBV7-9 and TRBJ1-5, with 8 nucleotides matching TRBD1. V shed 5 bases, J shed 5 bases, and the junction held 5 bases outside the gene matches. The CDR3 is 14 amino acids. Per the germline V gene, CDR1 is SEHNR and CDR2 is FQNEAQ (reference sequence). The CDR3 DNA sequence: TGTGCCAGCAGCACCTCGACAGGGGATCAGCCCCAGCATTTT. Translated: CASSTSTGDQPQHF.

This clonotype was counted only a few times. The chain recombines TRBV12-3 or TRBV12-4 with TRBJ1-5; D may be TRBD1 (6 bases). The CDR3 consists of 13 residues. Trimming shortened V by 8 bases and J by 3 bases, and 11 bases separated the two germline ends. This CDR3 reads CASGGGPNQPQHF. The CDR3 region has the DNA TGTGCCAGCGGGGGGGGGCCCAATCAGCCCCAGCATTTT.

This clonotype occurred many times. The chain combines TRBV12-3 or TRBV12-4 with TRBJ2-3, with TRBD1 identical over 7 bases. The CDR3 length is 14 residues. V was clipped by 5 bases and J by 1 base; unmatched bases: 3. The CDR3 here is CASSPQGGTDTQYF. DNA of the CDR3: TGTGCCAGCAGTCCGCAGGGGGGCACAGATACGCAGTATTTT.

The V gene is TRBV2, the J gene TRBJ1-3; D is unclear. Trimming removed 0 bases from V and 9 bases from J, with 15 bases in between. The germline CDR1 and CDR2 sequences are SNHLY and FYNNEI. This CDR3 region has 15 residues. The CDR3 loop reads CASSEARTSMATIYF. The CDR3 nucleotides read TGTGCCAGCAGTGAAGCCCGGACCAGCATGGCCACCATATATTTT.

In this sample, this clonotype turned up a few times. The V call is TRBV7-9, the J call TRBJ2-1, with 9 bases matching TRBD1. Germline V gives CDR1 SEHNR, CDR2 FQNEAQ (reference sequence). This CDR3 region has 14 residues. V was clipped by 5 bases and J by 9 bases; unmatched bases: 8. DNA of the CDR3: TGTGCCAGCAGCGCCCGGGACAGGGTACTTGAGCAGTTCTTC. Translated: CASSARDRVLEQFF.

The chain is built from TRBV19 and TRBJ2-1, with D possibly matching TRBD2 (5 bases). This CDR3 region has 14 residues. The V end was cut by 3 bases, the J end by 8 bases, with 14 bases between. Germline V gene sequence: CDR1 LNHDA, CDR2 SQIVND (reference sequence). The CDR3 loop is CASSIDGGLYEQFF. For the CDR3, the DNA is TGTGCCAGTAGTATCGACGGAGGTCTCTATGAGCAGTTCTTC.

This clonotype was counted a few times. This rearrangement joins TRBV28 to TRBJ1-3; D might be TRBD1 (6 bases). This CDR3 contains 14 residues. V was clipped by 7 bases and J by 2 bases, with 12 bases between them. Germline CDR1 reads MDHEN; CDR2 reads SYDVKM. CDR3 DNA sequence: TGTGCCAGCACCCCACCAGGGGCTGGAAACACCATATATTTT. Translation gives CASTPPGAGNTIYF. The variable domain in full, with the rest retrieved from reference TRBV28 and TRBJ1-3, is DVKVTQSSRYLVKRTGEKVFLECVQDMDHENMFWYRQDPGLGLRLIYFSYDVKMKEKGDIPEGYSVSREKKERFSLILESASTNQTSMYLCASTPPGAGNTIYFGEGSWLTVV.

This clonotype was seen many times. V is TRBV3-1 and J is TRBJ1-1, with 9 bases that match TRBD1. This CDR3 contains 13 residues. Germline-derived CDR1 and CDR2 are LGHDT and YNNKEL (reference sequence). After removal of 4 bases from V and 7 bases from J, the junction contained 4 bases not matched to a gene. Here the CDR3 reads CASSLRTGDEAFF. CDR3 sequence (DNA): TGTGCCAGCAGCCTCAGGACAGGGGATGAAGCTTTCTTT.

This clonotype was seen repeatedly, ten times or more. The J gene is TRBJ2-7, the V gene TRBV4-1; 9 bases are a match to TRBD1. V lost 1 base to trimming and J lost 0 bases; unmatched junction nucleotides: 1. The CDR3 covers 15 residues. From germline, CDR1 is MGHRA and CDR2 YSYEKL. The CDR3 DNA sequence: TGCGCCAGCAGCCAAGGACAGGGGGACTCCTACGAGCAGTACGTC. Translation gives CASSQGQGDSYEQYV.

This clonotype was counted only a few times. The gene calls are TRBV6-1 and TRBJ2-7; TRBD1 agrees at 7 bases. V trimming: 6 bases; J trimming: 3 bases; junction bases outside the gene matches: 8. The CDR3 has 14 residues. Germline V lookup: CDR1 MNHNS, CDR2 SASEGT. The chain's CDR3 is CASRDRFDVYEQYV. DNA for the CDR3: TGTGCCAGCAGGGACAGGTTTGATGTCTACGAGCAGTACGTC.

The chain uses TRBV6-5 and TRBJ2-7; D ambiguous. Germline CDR1 and CDR2: MNHEY and SVGAGI. Trimming removed 7 bases at V and 0 bases at J, with 10 bases between. This CDR3 contains 13 residues. The CDR3 sequence is CASTDGISYEQYF. The CDR3 nucleotides read TGTGCCAGCACCGACGGCATCTCCTACGAGCAGTACTTC.

This clonotype was counted only a few times. The genes are TRBV7-8 and TRBJ2-2, with D maybe TRBD1 (7 bases). The CDR3 contains 16 residues. V dropped 6 bases and J dropped 0 bases, with 14 bases sitting between them. Germline V gene data show CDR1 as SGHVS and CDR2 as FQNEAQ. The CDR3: CASSFSGQANTGELFF. The CDR3 nucleotides are TGTGCCAGCAGTTTTAGCGGACAGGCGAACACCGGGGAGCTGTTTTTT. Complete variable domain (other parts from reference TRBV7-8 and TRBJ2-2): GAGVSQSPRYKVAKRGQDVALRCDPISGHVSLFWYQQALGQGPEFLTYFQNEAQLDKSGLPSDRFFAERPEGSVSTLKIQRTQQEDSAVYLCASSFSGQANTGELFFGEGSRLTVL.

V usage is TRBV6-2 or TRBV6-3 and J usage is TRBJ2-5, with 8 positions matching TRBD2. With V trimmed by 6 bases and J by 4 bases, 10 bases remained unmatched. This CDR3 is built from 15 residues. Germline V lookup: CDR1 MNHEY, CDR2 SVGEGT. The CDR3 nucleotides are TGTGCCAGCAGCCTTGCGGGGGGCGCGGGAGAGACCCAGTACTTC. This encodes CASSLAGGAGETQYF.